This T cell receptor (beta chain) is from a study of CD8+ T cells in alopecia areata. General study findings and limits: Researchers report lesional scalp, most notably alopecia totalis/universalis, outstripped normal scalp in clonality. Sequencing of scalp samples also captures resident alphabeta T cells of normal skin.

The sample holds a few counts of this clone. The antigen is not known. From germline, CDR1 is SGHKS and CDR2 YYEKEE (reference sequence). This CDR3 has 12 amino acids. V was pared by 4 bases and J by 6 bases, with 10 bases between. Sequencing templates came from extracted RNA that was reverse transcribed into cDNA. Produced via immunoSEQ multiplex PCR; TCRdb's table is partial and in-frame only. Here the sample spans about 120,000 clones, roughly 69% being singletons. This TCR was sampled from a human donor in good health. The chain recombines TRBV5-5 with TRBJ2-5; no definite D call. Sequencing used CD4+ T cells sorted from blood. CDR3 protein: CASSQDRKTQYF. CDR3 DNA: TGTGCCAGCAGCCAAGATCGAAAGACCCAGTACTTC.